These T cell receptor beta chains were read from a single sample in a study of low-dose radiotherapy and immunotherapy resistance in tumors. TCRdb recomputed calls from the reads with MiXCR, one row per CDR3 protein. Counted here are over 65,000 distinct CDR3 sequences, roughly a sixth occurring once; the ten biggest clones make up 2.8%. Sample: PBMCs, taken before treatment. Every receptor here comes from a male donor with prostate cancer. CDR3s leave out the opening cysteine and the closing phenylalanine or tryptophan. The D gene is left open where the match is weak.

j_call,v_call,d_call,cdr3_aa
TRBJ2-6,TRBV5-1,TRBD2,ASSPWERGASGANVLT
TRBJ1-4,TRBV5-1,-,ASGQGDSNEKLF
TRBJ1-1,TRBV13,TRBD1,ASTGQASTEAF
TRBJ2-1,TRBV14,TRBD1,ASSQVRGGGEQF
TRBJ1-1,TRBV30,-,AWSLERDTEAF
TRBJ2-3,TRBV2,-,ASREGSRVTDTQY
TRBJ2-7,TRBV11-1,-,ATNYYPERSYEQY
TRBJ2-1,TRBV5-1,TRBD2,ASSGSGAFLYNEQF
TRBJ2-7,TRBV21-1,-,ASSRLTGREQY
TRBJ1-2,TRBV12-5,-,ASGLADRSMGYT
TRBJ2-1,TRBV7-9,-,ASSEGQWGEQF
TRBJ1-4,TRBV6-1,-,ASSEAGQNEKLF
TRBJ2-1,TRBV29-1,-,SVESQGAYNEQF
TRBJ1-1,TRBV7-9,-,ASSPLGGAITEAF
TRBJ2-1,TRBV5-1,TRBD2,ASSSSGGAGDEQF
TRBJ1-5,TRBV2,-,ASSFLQGHGQPQH
TRBJ1-1,TRBV19,-,AISARPNPGTEAF
TRBJ2-5,TRBV27,TRBD2,ASRRLAGDQTQY
TRBJ1-1,TRBV29-1,-,SVEQGQNTEAF
TRBJ2-1,TRBV5-1,-,ASSLFDGYSYNEQF
TRBJ2-5,TRBV9,-,ASSVGRRPKEETQY
TRBJ2-1,TRBV9,-,ASSPEGSYNEQF
TRBJ2-7,TRBV12-3/TRBV12-4,TRBD1,ASSLETGVVEQY
TRBJ1-1,TRBV18,-,AAAEGTEAF
TRBJ2-1,TRBV12-3/TRBV12-4,TRBD2,ASGGLAGVGEQF
TRBJ2-5,TRBV7-6,TRBD2,ASSSGLAGAETQY
TRBJ1-1,TRBV6-6,-,ASSLGGAEAF
TRBJ1-3,TRBV27,-,ASSLKMPGNTIY
TRBJ2-3,TRBV7-2,TRBD2,ASSPALGRADTQY
TRBJ2-7,TRBV6-1,-,ASSYGDSSYEQY
TRBJ2-7,TRBV10-3,-,AISESRGPSHEQY
TRBJ2-5,TRBV2,TRBD1,ASRAGQAVGTQY
TRBJ2-7,TRBV6-5,-,ASSRKGRRIYEQY
TRBJ2-2,TRBV30,TRBD1,AWSRGTENTGELF
TRBJ2-3,TRBV7-9,-,ASSSQGTDTQY
TRBJ2-3,TRBV4-1,-,ASRQTGLNTDTQY
TRBJ1-3,TRBV5-6,-,ASSLPIGNTIY
TRBJ1-3,TRBV4-1,-,ASSQGPGSGNTIY
TRBJ2-2,TRBV5-4,-,ASSPVGGPGTGELF
TRBJ2-5,TRBV4-1,-,ASSPLFRDTETQY
TRBJ1-1,TRBV2,-,ARQGPVGNTEAF
TRBJ1-1,TRBV3-1,TRBD1,ASSLTGMNTEAF
TRBJ1-2,TRBV13,TRBD1,ASSLTGDYGYT
TRBJ2-5,TRBV27,TRBD2,ASSSPTSGRRETQY
TRBJ2-1,TRBV19,TRBD2,ASSPERGAAYNEQF
TRBJ2-3,TRBV7-2,TRBD2,ASSQQRGGPDTQY
TRBJ2-1,TRBV18,-,ASSPPPYRGPYNEQF
TRBJ1-5,TRBV19,TRBD1,ASERAGGGNQPQH